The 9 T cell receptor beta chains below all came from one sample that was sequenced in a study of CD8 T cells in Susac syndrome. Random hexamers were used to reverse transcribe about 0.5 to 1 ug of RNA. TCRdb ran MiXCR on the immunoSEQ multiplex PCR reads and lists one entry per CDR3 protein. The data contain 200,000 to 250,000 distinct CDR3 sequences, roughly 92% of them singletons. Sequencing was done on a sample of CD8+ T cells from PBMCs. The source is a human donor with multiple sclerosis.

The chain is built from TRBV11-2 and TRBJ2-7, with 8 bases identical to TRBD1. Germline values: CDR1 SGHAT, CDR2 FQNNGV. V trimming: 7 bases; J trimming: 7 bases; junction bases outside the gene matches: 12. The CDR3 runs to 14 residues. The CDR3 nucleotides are TGTGCCAGCACCCACGGGACAGGACCGAGAGAGCAGTACTTC. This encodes CASTHGTGPREQYF.

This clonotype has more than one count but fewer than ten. CDR3 DNA sequence: TGTGCCAGCAGCGTAGCTGCGTGGGGACTAAAGAACGAGCAGTACTTC. Amino acid sequence: CASSVAAWGLKNEQYF. This chain connects TRBV9 to TRBJ2-7; 7 positions match TRBD2. Looked up from germline, CDR1 is SGDLS and CDR2 is YYNGEE. CDR3 length: 16 amino acids. The V and J ends lost 0 bases and 5 bases, in that order; junction bases with no gene match: 11.

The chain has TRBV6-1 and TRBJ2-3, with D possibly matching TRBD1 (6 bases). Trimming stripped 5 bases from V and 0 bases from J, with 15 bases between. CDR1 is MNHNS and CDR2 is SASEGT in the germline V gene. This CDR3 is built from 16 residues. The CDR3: CASSPQSTGSTDTQYF. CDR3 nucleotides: TGTGCCAGCAGTCCCCAATCCACAGGGAGCACAGATACGCAGTATTTT.

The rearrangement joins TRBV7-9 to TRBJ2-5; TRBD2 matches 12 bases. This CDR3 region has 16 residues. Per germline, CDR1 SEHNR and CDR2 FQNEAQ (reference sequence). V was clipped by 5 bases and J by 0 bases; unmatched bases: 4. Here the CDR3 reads CASSPTSGRYQETQYF. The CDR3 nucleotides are TGTGCCAGCAGCCCTACTAGCGGGAGGTACCAAGAGACCCAGTACTTC.

The CDR3 region has the DNA TGTGCCAGCAGTTCTTGGGACAGGGTCTACAACTATGGCTACACCTTC. As protein: CASSSWDRVYNYGYTF. The V gene is TRBV12-3 or TRBV12-4, the J gene TRBJ1-2, with 9 nucleotides matching TRBD1. This CDR3 is built from 16 residues. V gave up 4 bases and J gave up 2 bases; unmatched junction bases: 8.

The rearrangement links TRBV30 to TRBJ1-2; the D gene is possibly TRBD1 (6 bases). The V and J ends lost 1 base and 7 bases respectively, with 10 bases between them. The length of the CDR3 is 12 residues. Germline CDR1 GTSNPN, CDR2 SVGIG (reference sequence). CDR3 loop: CAWSGTVSGYTF. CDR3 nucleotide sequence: TGTGCCTGGAGTGGGACAGTCTCTGGCTACACCTTC.

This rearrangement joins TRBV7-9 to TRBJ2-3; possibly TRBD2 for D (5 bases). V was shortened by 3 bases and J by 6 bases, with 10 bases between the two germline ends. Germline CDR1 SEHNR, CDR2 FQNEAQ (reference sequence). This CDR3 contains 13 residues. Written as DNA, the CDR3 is TGTGCCAGCAGCTTCGGGGAAGGGGATACGCAGTATTTT. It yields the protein CASSFGEGDTQYF. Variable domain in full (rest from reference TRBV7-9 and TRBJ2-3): DTGVSQNPRHKITKRGQNVTFRCDPISEHNRLYWYRQTLGQGPEFLTYFQNEAQLEKSRLLSDRFSAERPKGSFSTLEIQRTEQGDSAMYLCASSFGEGDTQYFGPGTRLTVL.

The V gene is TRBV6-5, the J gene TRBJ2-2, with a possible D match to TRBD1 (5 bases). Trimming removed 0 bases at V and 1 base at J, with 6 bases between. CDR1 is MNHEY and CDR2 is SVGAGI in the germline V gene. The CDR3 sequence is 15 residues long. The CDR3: CASSYSTGNTGELFF. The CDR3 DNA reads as TGTGCCAGCAGTTACTCAACAGGGAACACCGGGGAGCTGTTTTTT.

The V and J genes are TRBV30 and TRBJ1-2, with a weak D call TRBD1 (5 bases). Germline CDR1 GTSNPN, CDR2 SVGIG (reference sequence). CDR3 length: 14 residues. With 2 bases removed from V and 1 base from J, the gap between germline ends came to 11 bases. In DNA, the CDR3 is TGTGCCTGGAGTCTGGGGACCATTAACTATGGCTACACCTTC. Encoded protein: CAWSLGTINYGYTF.